Sequencing of this TCR beta chain was carried out in a study of T-cell memory formation after mild COVID-19 (dated by TCRdb to about 2021). For the study in its entirety: TCR sequence clusters from the two donors were largely donor specific. The cohort was made up of two young adult volunteers, one female and one male, who were previously healthy. In a couple of donors, T-cell clones that expanded and contracted after mild COVID-19 were followed by sequencing TCRalpha and TCRbeta repertoires longitudinally.

The paper as a whole reports these results and caveats: Some responding clones were detected in pre-infection memory, which suggested that pre-existing cross-reactive memory T cells had joined the SARS-CoV-2 response. SARS-CoV-2 specificity of the second-wave clones peaking on day 37 was not confirmed. Contracting CD4+ clones turned up mainly in the CM and EM memory subsets, whereas EMRA was where CD8+ clones were enriched. From day 15 to 85, contracting clones showed balanced CD4/CD8 phenotypes, whereas a second wave of clones that expanded from day 15 to 37 leaned towards CD4+. Only two mild cases were covered by the study, and larger cohorts that include severe cases with pre-infection samples were considered necessary.

The reads were generated on an Illumina NovaSeq 6000. Using 5'RACE with constant-segment primers, TCRalpha and TCRbeta cDNA libraries were constructed, with sample barcodes and unique molecular identifiers added in the process. RNA was extracted from every sample with Trizol reagent. Libraries were amplified in two PCR steps, with a second sample barcode and Illumina TruSeq adapters added in the second step. The libraries were sequenced on an Illumina NovaSeq using 2 x 150 bp paired-end reads. On the authors' methods: The reads were demultiplexed and collapsed into UMI-guided consensus sequences using migec v1.2.7. Using mixcr v2.1.11, UMI consensuses were aligned to TRA and TRB V and J templates and then assembled into clonotypes. Expanded or contracted clonotypes were those called significant by both edgeR and NoisET, with noise models trained on biological replicates. For edgeR calls, the cutoffs were a false discovery rate-adjusted p below 0.01 and a log2 fold-change threshold of 1. PCA with hierarchical clustering of max-normalized trajectories of the 1000 most abundant clonotypes was used as exploratory dynamics analysis. The CD4 or CD8 phenotype of responding clones was assigned using the separately sequenced CD4+ and CD8+ repertoires. Starting from the raw public reads, TCRdb applied fastp trimming at Q25, assembled clones with MiXCR and retained in-frame beta chains. Entries are consolidated by CDR3 protein sequence, retaining the most common genes and DNA. TCRdb assigned the V and J calls; the authors' analysis was not used. The sample records approximately 110,000 distinct CDR3 sequences, 22% of which are singletons. The ten largest make up about two fifths of the sample.

Of note for this clonotype: No antigen is known for it. No base quality information exists; no much larger clone differs at one position.

V drops 2 bases and J drops 0 bases, leaving 8 bases in between. Sequences DFQATT (CDR1) and SNEGSKA (CDR2) are obtained from the germline V gene (reference sequence). Including the terminal cysteine and phenylalanine, the CDR3 comprises 14 residues. Kept here is only the CDR3 DNA, which spans 42 bases and is read in frame from base 1. Ficoll-Paque density gradient centrifugation was used to isolate PBMCs. The sequence came from a man younger than 35 who had mild COVID-19 (a few samples of this study predate the infection). The sample titles of this study are shuffled in the database, so cell type and time point are left out; the donor was told from shared clones. The sequencing sample was made of PBMCs or a T cell subset sorted from them (not recorded which). The chain joins TRBV20-1 to TRBJ2-1; the D gene cannot be named for sure. This receptor carries the CDR3 CSARSGVSYNEQFF. The DNA reads as follows: TGCAGTGCTAGATCTGGGGTCTCCTACAATGAGCAGTTCTTC.